A single sample is the source of the 8 T cell receptor beta chains below, sequenced in a study of T cell repertoires in cytomegalovirus infection. TCRdb passed the reads through MiXCR, listing each CDR3 protein once. The table has 800,000 to 950,000 distinct CDR3 sequences, about 33% seen once. Their specific antigens are unknown. The starting material was cultured CD8+ T cells from PBMCs, obtained from culture after CMV antigen stimulation. These receptors were taken from a human donor in good health (CMV status not recorded). Some clones in this sample may be carry-over from other donors' samples.

This sequence joins TRBV11-2 and TRBJ2-7, with D tentatively TRBD2 (6 bases). The germline CDR1 and CDR2 sequences are SGHAT and FQNNGV. The CDR3 is made up of 19 amino acids. V gave up 0 bases and J gave up 5 bases, with 26 bases separating them. The CDR3 DNA follows: TGTGCCAGCAGCTTAGAATTGTATTGGACGAGGGGAGGTACCCACGAGCAGTACTTC. It codes for CASSLELYWTRGGTHEQYF. Based on the CDR3 plus reference TRBV11-2 and TRBJ2-7, the full variable domain is EAGVAQSPRYKIIEKRQSVAFWCNPISGHATLYWYQQILGQGPKLLIQFQNNGVVDDSQLPKDRFSAERLKGVDSTLKIQPAKLEDSAVYLCASSLELYWTRGGTHEQYFGPGTRLTVT.

The chain combines TRBV5-1 with TRBJ2-5; 10 positions match TRBD1. The CDR3 contains 15 residues. The germline gives CDR1 SGHRS, CDR2 YFSETQ. The J segment lost 4 bases and the V segment lost 1 base, leaving 4 bases of the junction unmatched. CDR3 sequence (DNA): TGCGCCAGCAGCTTGTACTGGGACAGGGGAGAGACCCAGTACTTC. Translation gives CASSLYWDRGETQYF.

The chain has TRBV24-1 and TRBJ2-3, with D unresolved. Germline loops: CDR1 KGHDR, CDR2 SFDVKD. V lost 0 bases, J lost 0 bases, and 12 bases lay in between. The CDR3 spans 17 residues. The chain's CDR3 is CATSDLQSGPSTDTQYF. The CDR3 DNA reads as TGTGCCACCAGTGATTTGCAATCCGGGCCCAGCACAGATACGCAGTATTTT.

There are a few counts of this clonotype. The chain recombines TRBV7-9 with TRBJ2-7; D is uncertain. Trimming removed 4 bases at V and 2 bases at J, with 9 bases between. CDR3 length equals 13 residues. Looked up from germline, CDR1 is SEHNR and CDR2 is FQNEAQ (reference sequence). CDR3 bases: TGTGCCAGCAGCTCACCACCGACCTACGAGCAGTACGTC. Translation: CASSSPPTYEQYV.

This sequence joins TRBV4-1 and TRBJ2-5; TRBD2 agrees at 12 bases. The CDR3 loop spans 16 amino acids. Per germline, CDR1 MGHRA and CDR2 YSYEKL. Trimming cost V 0 bases and J 5 bases; bases outside gene matches: 4. The CDR3 reads CASSQERGTSGETQYF. DNA for the CDR3: TGCGCCAGCAGCCAAGAAAGGGGGACTAGCGGGGAGACCCAGTACTTC.

CDR3 nucleotides: TGCAGCGTCCCCGGACAGGCCGCTAACTATGGCTACACCTTC. Protein: CSVPGQAANYGYTF. The chain uses TRBV29-1 and TRBJ1-2, with 7 bases fitting TRBD1. J gave up 0 bases and V 6 bases, and 7 bases lay outside the gene matches. CDR3 length: 14 amino acids. Germline values: CDR1 SQVTM, CDR2 ANQGSEA.

This rearrangement joins TRBV6-5 to TRBJ2-2; D is perhaps TRBD1 (5 bases). The CDR3 runs 15 residues. V gave up 2 bases and J gave up 4 bases, with 11 bases separating them. The germline gives CDR1 MNHEY, CDR2 SVGAGI. The CDR3 nucleotides are TGTGCCAGCAGTTACGATATAGGGGCCACCGGGGAGCTGTTTTTT. It translates to CASSYDIGATGELFF.

About this clonotype itself: A read error may produce the germline difference seen at one junction end. This chain links TRBV7-9 with TRBJ1-2; 10 bases fit TRBD1. The CDR3 has 16 residues. Germline lookup yields CDR1 SEHNR and CDR2 FQNEAQ (reference sequence). CDR3: CASSLAGTGDGYGYAF. The CDR3 region has the DNA TGTGCCAGCAGCTTAGCCGGGACAGGGGACGGCTATGGCTACGCCTTC.